Listed below are T cell receptor beta chains from one sample, sequenced in a study of blood T cell repertoires in COVID-19. Some clones are missing from TCRdb's copy, which holds only in-frame ones; the method was immunoSEQ multiplex PCR. The table shows more than 150,000 clones, with roughly 79% occurring only once. Sample: peripheral blood. The source is a woman in her 70s with acute or convalescent COVID-19. Both conserved end residues are part of each CDR3. D genes are given only for firm matches. For some rows the clone size is stated as once, few or many, or as a class when expanded; others skip it.

j_call d_call v_call clone_size cdr3_nt cdr3_aa
TRBJ2-2 TRBD1 TRBV24-1 few TGTGCCACCAGTGGCCAGGGGGCCGGGGAGCTGTTTTTT CATSGQGAGELFF
TRBJ1-2 - TRBV12-3/TRBV12-4 - TGTGCCAGCAGTTTGTTACGGAACTATGGCTACACCTTC CASSLLRNYGYTF
TRBJ2-7 - TRBV11-3 - TGTGCCAGCAGCTTAGGCGGCACCTCCTACGAGCAGTACTTC CASSLGGTSYEQYF
TRBJ1-2 - TRBV25-1 - TGTGCCAGCAGTGAGAACGGTGGCTATGGCTACACCTTC CASSENGGYGYTF
TRBJ2-3 TRBD1 TRBV2 - TGTGCCAGCAGTGAACGGCGCAGGGGGTTCACAGATACGCAGTATTTT CASSERRRGFTDTQYF
TRBJ1-6 TRBD1 TRBV10-3 - TGTGCCATCAGTGACTCAGGGGGCTCTAATTCACCCCTCCACTTT CAISDSGGSNSPLHF
TRBJ1-2 - TRBV19 - TGTGCCAGTAGTATCTCACAGGGTATCTATGGCTACACCTTC CASSISQGIYGYTF
TRBJ1-4 TRBD1 TRBV19 - TGTGCCAGTAGTCTCCCCGGGACAGGGCGAACTAATGAAAAACTGTTTTTT CASSLPGTGRTNEKLFF
TRBJ1-2 TRBD1 TRBV5-1 - TGCGCCAGCAGCTTGGACCCTCCGACAGGGGCGTTAGGTGGCTACACCTTC CASSLDPPTGALGGYTF
TRBJ1-2 - TRBV24-1 - TGTGCCACCAGTGACGCGGGCGGAACCTATGGCTACACCTTC CATSDAGGTYGYTF
TRBJ1-2 - TRBV5-1 once TGCGCCAGCAGCTTGGCCGGAGGATCGGAGGGCTACACCTTC CASSLAGGSEGYTF
TRBJ1-1 - TRBV5-6 - TGTGCCAGCAGCATCTGGAGGTTAAGCGCTGAAGCTTTCTTT CASSIWRLSAEAFF
TRBJ2-3 TRBD2 TRBV9 - TGTGCCAGCAGCACTACTAGCGGGAGTGTCTCTAGCACAGATACGCAGTATTTT CASSTTSGSVSSTDTQYF
TRBJ2-3 - TRBV7-9 - TGTGCCAGCAGCCTAAGGGAGCCTAGCACAGATACGCAGTATTTT CASSLREPSTDTQYF
TRBJ2-4 - TRBV2 once TGTGCCAGCTCTTACGGACAGGGAGGGGACATTCAGTACTTC CASSYGQGGDIQYF
TRBJ1-2 - TRBV2 few TGTGCCAGCATTCTAGACCAGGGATATGGCTACACCTTC CASILDQGYGYTF
TRBJ2-5 TRBD1 TRBV10-2 - TGCGCCAGCAGTAGCCGGACAGGGGATACCCAAGAGACCCAGTACTTC CASSSRTGDTQETQYF
TRBJ2-5 TRBD2 TRBV4-2 - TGTGCCAGCAGCCAAGTAGGGATGGGGACTAGGGGAGAGACCCAGTACTTC CASSQVGMGTRGETQYF
TRBJ2-5 TRBD2 TRBV7-2 - TGTGCCAGCAGCCCCGCACTAGCGGGAGTTTCTCAAGAGACCCAGTACTTC CASSPALAGVSQETQYF
TRBJ1-3 - TRBV6-5 few TGTGCCAGCAGGGACAGTTTCACCTCTGGAAACACCATATATTTT CASRDSFTSGNTIYF
TRBJ2-2 TRBD1 TRBV19 few TGTGCCAGTAGCCCGGACAGGGCGTACACCGGGGAGCTGTTTTTT CASSPDRAYTGELFF
TRBJ2-1 - TRBV27 few TGTGCCAGCAGTTTGTCTCGACTTCACAATGAGCAGTTCTTC CASSLSRLHNEQFF
TRBJ2-1 - TRBV24-1 - TGTGCCACCAGGGCAGGGGCCACCTACAATGAGCAGTTCTTC CATRAGATYNEQFF
TRBJ1-1 - TRBV2 - TGTGCCAGCAAACAGGCTTTGAACACTGAAGCTTTCTTT CASKQALNTEAFF
TRBJ1-1 - TRBV4-1 - TGCGCCAGCAGCCAAACTCCCCAGGGTCTGAACACTGAAGCTTTCTTT CASSQTPQGLNTEAFF
TRBJ2-7 - TRBV18 - TGTGCCAGCTCCCGAAACGACGAGGTTGGGGCCGAGCAGTACTTC CASSRNDEVGAEQYF
TRBJ2-7 TRBD2 TRBV6-6 - TGTGCCAGCAGACACACTAGCGGGAGTTACGAGCAGTACTTC CASRHTSGSYEQYF
TRBJ2-3 - TRBV7-3 - TGTGCCAGCAGCTTCTCCCTCACAGATACGCAGTATTTT CASSFSLTDTQYF